These 30 T cell receptor beta chains came from one sample sequenced in a study of blood T cell repertoires in COVID-19. The protocol was immunoSEQ multiplex PCR, while the TCRdb copy is restricted to in-frame clones and leaves out a portion. The data show about 440,000 clones, roughly 87% seen once. The sample was PBMCs or T cells enriched from blood (not recorded which). These receptors were obtained from a man aged 18 to 29 who had recovered from COVID-19.

The V and J genes are TRBV18 and TRBJ2-2; TRBD1 agrees at 8 bases. Germline V gene data show CDR1 as KGHSH and CDR2 as LQKENI. J lost 0 bases, V lost 5 bases, and 5 bases had no gene match. This CDR3 contains 16 residues. In nucleotides, the CDR3 is TGTGCCAGCTCAGGGCCGGACAGGGCGAACACCGGGGAGCTGTTTTTT. It translates to CASSGPDRANTGELFF.

The rearrangement links TRBV6-5 to TRBJ1-2, with D perhaps matching TRBD1 (5 bases). The CDR3 contains 13 residues. Germline V gene data show CDR1 as MNHEY and CDR2 as SVGAGI. The ends were cut back, 2 bases at V and 8 bases at J, with 12 bases in the middle. This chain's CDR3 is CASSYDSVSGYTF. The DNA for the CDR3 is TGTGCCAGCAGTTACGACAGTGTAAGCGGCTACACCTTC.

J is TRBJ2-2 and V is TRBV7-2; perhaps TRBD2 as D (6 bases). Germline V CDR1 and CDR2: SGHTA, FQGNSA. The ends were cut back, 6 bases at V and 0 bases at J, with 8 bases in the middle. This CDR3 is 14 amino acids long. DNA of the CDR3: TGTGCCAGCAGTCGGGAGACGAACACCGGGGAGCTGTTTTTT. Translated: CASSRETNTGELFF.

This chain connects TRBV5-1 to TRBJ1-2, with 10 positions matching TRBD1. V dropped 0 bases and J dropped 3; count of bases not matched to a gene: 11. CDR1 is SGHRS, CDR2 YFSETQ, per germline. CDR3 size: 18 residues. The CDR3 nucleotides are TGCGCCAGCAGCTTGGTTGGGACAGGGGTGGTTCAGGACTATGGCTACACCTTC. As protein: CASSLVGTGVVQDYGYTF.

This chain joins TRBV27 and TRBJ1-2; D perhaps matches TRBD1 (5 bases). The germline CDR1 and CDR2 sequences are MNHEY and SMNVEV (reference sequence). The CDR3 contains 13 residues. V dropped 5 bases and J dropped 8 bases, with 15 bases sitting between them. This CDR3 is CASSHGGRGGYTF. CDR3 sequence (DNA): TGTGCCAGCAGTCACGGTGGAAGGGGAGGCTACACCTTC.

The gene calls are TRBV11-3 and TRBJ1-2, with D possibly matching TRBD1 (5 bases). Between the trimmed V and J ends, which lost 3 bases and 4 bases, there was a span of 12 bases. Germline V gene lookup returns CDR1 SGHNT and CDR2 YENEEA. The CDR3 loop spans 14 amino acids. CDR3 coding DNA: TGTGCCAGCAGCTTGTCAGGGCCTACCTATGGCTACACCTTC. This encodes CASSLSGPTYGYTF.

This rearrangement joins TRBV5-1 to TRBJ2-7; 7 bases align to TRBD1. Germline CDR1 reads SGHRS; CDR2 reads YFSETQ. There are 14 residues in the CDR3. With 9 bases clipped from V and 2 bases from J, the junction kept 11 bases outside the gene matches. CDR3 amino acids: CATALDRAPYEQYF. CDR3 in DNA: TGCGCCACTGCGCTAGACAGGGCCCCCTACGAGCAGTACTTC.

V usage is TRBV11-3 and J usage is TRBJ1-2; D remains unclear. V lost 5 bases to trimming and J lost 6 bases, with 19 bases between them. Germline CDR1 SGHNT, CDR2 YENEEA. This CDR3 region has 15 residues. CDR3 bases: TGTGCCAGCAGCCTCCTCGAATTTGACTCTAATGGCTACACCTTC. Amino acid sequence: CASSLLEFDSNGYTF.

This clone was found once. The same CDR3 can be traced to other DNA sequences in this sample. The chain uses TRBV2 and TRBJ2-6; D possibly corresponds to TRBD1 (5 bases). Germline V gene data show CDR1 as SNHLY and CDR2 as FYNNEI. The CDR3 has 14 amino acids. Trimming shortened V by 6 bases and J by 0 bases, and 6 bases separated the two germline ends. The CDR3 DNA follows: TGTGCCAGCAGACAGGTCTCTGGGGCCAACGTCCTGACTTTC. Its protein product is CASRQVSGANVLTF.

The V call is TRBV10-3, the J call TRBJ1-1, with 8 bases matching TRBD1. The CDR3 contains 14 residues. CDR1 ENHRY and CDR2 SYGVKD come from the germline V gene. J lost 1 base, V lost 6 bases, and 4 bases had no gene match. The CDR3 reads CAISGQGANTEAFF. In DNA, the CDR3 is TGTGCCATCAGCGGACAGGGCGCGAACACTGAAGCTTTCTTT.

The chain combines TRBV19 with TRBJ1-5, with 10 nucleotides matching TRBD1. Germline loops: CDR1 LNHDA, CDR2 SQIVND (reference sequence). V dropped 5 bases and J dropped 4; count of bases not matched to a gene: 8. The CDR3 has 16 residues. The CDR3, as DNA: TGTGCCAGTAGTCCCTCCCCGGACAGGGGGAATCAGCCCCAGCATTTT. It codes for CASSPSPDRGNQPQHF. Full variable domain (outside the CDR3, taken from reference TRBV19 and TRBJ1-5): DGGITQSPKYLFRKEGQNVTLSCEQNLNHDAMYWYRQDPGQGLRLIYYSQIVNDFQKGDIAEGYSVSREKKESFPLTVTSAQKNPTAFYLCASSPSPDRGNQPQHFGDGTRLSIL.

The chain is built from TRBV7-9 and TRBJ2-7; D may be TRBD2 (6 bases). CDR3 length equals 14 residues. The V gene lost 5 bases and the J gene lost 5 bases, with 16 bases spanning the gap. CDR1 SEHNR and CDR2 FQNEAQ come from the germline V gene (reference sequence). The CDR3 DNA reads TGTGCCAGCAGCCCCGGGACTGGGGCCGACGAGCAGTACTTC. As protein: CASSPGTGADEQYF. The whole variable domain, filled in from reference TRBV7-9 and TRBJ2-7, reads DTGVSQNPRHKITKRGQNVTFRCDPISEHNRLYWYRQTLGQGPEFLTYFQNEAQLEKSRLLSDRFSAERPKGSFSTLEIQRTEQGDSAMYLCASSPGTGADEQYFGPGTRLTVT.

This clone appeared a single time. This CDR3 is also generated by other DNA sequences in the sample. The V gene is TRBV28, the J gene TRBJ2-5; a possible D gene is TRBD2 (6 bases). The CDR3 runs 13 residues. V was cut by 3 bases and J by 5 bases, with 10 bases left in between. Germline-derived CDR1 and CDR2 are MDHEN and SYDVKM. The CDR3 region is CASSLGRLETQYF. CDR3 DNA sequence: TGTGCCAGCAGTTTGGGGAGGTTGGAGACCCAGTACTTC.

The V and J genes are TRBV7-8 and TRBJ1-2, with D hard to call. V gave up 0 bases and J gave up 4 bases, with 18 bases separating them. CDR3 length equals 17 residues. Germline values: CDR1 SGHVS, CDR2 FQNEAQ. CDR3: CASSLAFRQPGGYGYTF. For the CDR3, the DNA is TGTGCCAGCAGCTTAGCCTTCCGGCAACCCGGCGGCTATGGCTACACCTTC. Combining the CDR3 with reference TRBV7-8 and TRBJ1-2 gives the whole variable domain GAGVSQSPRYKVAKRGQDVALRCDPISGHVSLFWYQQALGQGPEFLTYFQNEAQLDKSGLPSDRFFAERPEGSVSTLKIQRTQQEDSAVYLCASSLAFRQPGGYGYTFGSGTRLTVV.

Written as DNA, the CDR3 is TGTGCCAGCAGTCCTAGACTAGCGGGGACCTACGAGCAGTACTTC. This sequence encodes CASSPRLAGTYEQYF. This sequence joins TRBV6-5 and TRBJ2-7, with 11 bases that match TRBD2. J gave up 2 bases and V 5 bases, and 5 bases lay outside the gene matches. Per germline, CDR1 MNHEY and CDR2 SVGAGI. The CDR3 is 15 residues long.

V usage is TRBV2 and J usage is TRBJ2-7, with D possibly being TRBD2 (6 bases). Germline V lookup: CDR1 SNHLY, CDR2 FYNNEI. V was shortened by 4 bases and J by 1 base, with 8 bases between the two germline ends. This CDR3 has 13 amino acids. CDR3 region: CASSGGRSYEQYF. CDR3 bases: TGTGCCAGCAGTGGGGGGAGGTCCTACGAGCAGTACTTC.

Concerning this clone: One junction end does not reproduce the germline sequence, and a read error may be involved. This CDR3 is CASSQVSGQGKLF. The CDR3 nucleotides are TGTGCCAGCAGCCAAGTGTCAGGACAGGGAAAACTCTTC. The chain is built from TRBV3-1 (or the pseudogene TRBV3-2) and TRBJ2-1; 8 bases are shared with TRBD1. There are 13 residues in the CDR3. Germline assignment: CDR1 LGHDT and CDR2 YNNKEL (reference sequence).

The rearrangement links TRBV28 to TRBJ2-7, with D uncertain. CDR3 size: 14 residues. V was shortened by 5 bases and J by 0 bases, with 11 bases between the two germline ends. Germline V gene data show CDR1 as MDHEN and CDR2 as SYDVKM. CDR3 region: CASSPAYDSYEQYF. The CDR3 DNA follows: TGTGCCAGCAGTCCCGCCTACGACTCCTACGAGCAGTACTTC.

The V gene is TRBV11-2, the J gene TRBJ2-5, with D possibly matching TRBD1 (5 bases). The length of the CDR3 is 14 residues. Germline-derived CDR1 and CDR2 are SGHAT and FQNNGV. The ends were cut back, 1 base at V and 5 bases at J, with 11 bases in the middle. This CDR3 is CASSLGRSGETQYF. CDR3 nucleotide sequence: TGTGCCAGCAGCTTAGGCCGATCAGGGGAGACCCAGTACTTC. Drawing the rest from reference TRBV11-2 and TRBJ2-5, the complete variable domain is EAGVAQSPRYKIIEKRQSVAFWCNPISGHATLYWYQQILGQGPKLLIQFQNNGVVDDSQLPKDRFSAERLKGVDSTLKIQPAKLEDSAVYLCASSLGRSGETQYFGPGTRLLVL.

J is TRBJ2-7 and V is TRBV5-5; the match to TRBD1 covers 10 bases. The CDR3 spans 17 residues. Germline CDR1 SGHKS, CDR2 YYEKEE (reference sequence). Trimming took 5 bases from V and 4 from J; bases not matched to a gene: 15. This CDR3 is CASRDNPGTGAGYEQYF. The CDR3 DNA reads TGTGCCAGCAGGGACAACCCCGGGACAGGGGCTGGGTACGAGCAGTACTTC.

The chain couples TRBV27 to TRBJ1-5, with 12 bases lining up with TRBD1. Per germline, CDR1 MNHEY and CDR2 SMNVEV (reference sequence). The junction had 8 bases not matched to a gene; V was cut back by 4 bases and J by 7 bases. This CDR3 is built from 16 residues. Written as DNA, the CDR3 is TGTGCCAGCAGTTCCGGGACAGGGGGCGCAGGGCAGCCCCAGCATTTT. Its translation is CASSSGTGGAGQPQHF.

The V gene is TRBV30, the J gene TRBJ1-3; 7 positions match TRBD1. V was clipped by 4 bases and J by 0 bases; unmatched bases: 9. This CDR3 has 16 amino acids. Looked up from germline, CDR1 is GTSNPN and CDR2 is SVGIG (reference sequence). DNA for the CDR3: TGTGCCTGGAATGTAGGGGGCCGTAACTCTGGAAACACCATATATTTT. Its translation is CAWNVGGRNSGNTIYF. The full variable domain, with the rest looked up from reference TRBV30 and TRBJ1-3, is SQTIHQWPATLVQPVGSPLSLECTVEGTSNPNLYWYRQAAGRGLQLLFYSVGIGQISSEVPQNLSASRPQDRQFILSSKKLLLSDSGFYLCAWNVGGRNSGNTIYFGEGSWLTVV.

The rearrangement links TRBV6-5 to TRBJ1-2; TRBD1 matches at 9 bases. The V and J ends lost 2 bases and 6 bases, in that order; junction bases with no gene match: 10. The germline V gene has CDR1 MNHEY and CDR2 SVGAGI. This CDR3 spans 16 amino acids. The CDR3 sequence: CASSYPTGQGYNGYTF. CDR3 in DNA: TGTGCCAGCAGTTACCCAACCGGACAGGGGTATAATGGCTACACCTTC.

The chain employs TRBV11-2 and TRBJ2-3, with 13 bases matching TRBD2. The germline CDR1 and CDR2 sequences are SGHAT and FQNNGV. J lost 4 bases, V lost 5 bases, and 9 bases had no gene match. CDR3 length equals 17 residues. The chain's CDR3 is CASSTRRTSGGSDTQYF. The CDR3, as DNA: TGTGCCAGCAGCACTAGAAGGACTAGCGGGGGCTCAGATACGCAGTATTTT.

The J gene is TRBJ1-2, the V gene TRBV29-1; D is uncertain. The ends were cut back, 3 bases at V and 5 bases at J, with 4 bases in the middle. From germline, CDR1 is SQVTM and CDR2 ANQGSEA. CDR3 length equals 10 residues. The CDR3 DNA follows: TGCAGCGTTGAGGAGTATGGCTACACCTTC. Protein product: CSVEEYGYTF.

The V and J genes are TRBV6-6 and TRBJ1-1; 8 bases are a match to TRBD1. The CDR3 is 16 amino acids. J gave up 4 bases and V 4 bases, and 11 bases lay outside the gene matches. From germline, CDR1 is MNHNY and CDR2 SVGAGI (reference sequence). The DNA for the CDR3 is TGTGCCAGCAGTTCGGACAGGGTGCTAGGGAGCACTGAAGCTTTCTTT. It encodes CASSSDRVLGSTEAFF.

The V call is TRBV6-5, the J call TRBJ2-3; 14 bases match TRBD2. The CDR3 is 15 amino acids. V was pared by 6 bases and J by 4 bases, with 3 bases of the junction left unmatched. CDR1 is MNHEY and CDR2 is SVGAGI in the germline V gene. CDR3 DNA: TGTGCCAGCAGCCAGGGACTAGCGGGGGCAGATACGCAGTATTTT. Its protein product is CASSQGLAGADTQYF.

The CDR3 DNA is TGTGCCAGCAGTTTTTTGTCTGGTGCTAGCGGGAGTGCGGAGTTCTTC. It encodes CASSFLSGASGSAEFF. This chain joins TRBV27 and TRBJ2-1; the match to TRBD2 covers 10 bases. The V gene end was trimmed by 3 bases and the J gene end by 14 bases; junction bases not matched to a gene: 16. CDR1 MNHEY and CDR2 SMNVEV come from the germline V gene (reference sequence). The CDR3 length is 16 residues.

This clone showed up just once. The gene calls are TRBV28 and TRBJ2-3; D is ambiguous. Germline V gives CDR1 MDHEN, CDR2 SYDVKM. The CDR3 is 15 residues long. Between the trimmed V and J ends, which lost 2 bases and 0 bases, there was a span of 9 bases. The CDR3 spells CASSLGLSSTDTQYF. For the CDR3, the DNA is TGTGCCAGCAGTTTAGGGCTTTCTAGCACAGATACGCAGTATTTT. Looking up the rest from reference TRBV28 and TRBJ2-3 gives the full variable domain: DVKVTQSSRYLVKRTGEKVFLECVQDMDHENMFWYRQDPGLGLRLIYFSYDVKMKEKGDIPEGYSVSREKKERFSLILESASTNQTSMYLCASSLGLSSTDTQYFGPGTRLTVL.

Here the CDR3 DNA reads TGTGCCAGCAGTTCGTGGACAGGGACCTATGGCTACACCTTC. Protein: CASSSWTGTYGYTF. The J gene is TRBJ1-2, the V gene TRBV6-2 or TRBV6-3; TRBD1 aligns across 8 bases. Germline values: CDR1 MNHEY, CDR2 SVGEGT. V was clipped by 4 bases and J by 4 bases; unmatched bases: 5. This CDR3 region has 14 residues.